The rows below give T cell receptor beta chains drawn from one sample of a study of T cells in Graves' hyperthyroidism and ophthalmopathy. TCRdb redid the calling of the multiplex PCR reads with MiXCR, one entry per CDR3 protein. Here the sample spans approximately 510,000 distinct CDR3 sequences, around 43% being singletons. The sequenced material came from peripheral blood or thyroid tissue (not recorded which). These receptor sequences come from an adult woman with Graves' disease, either hyperthyroidism or ophthalmopathy (not recorded which). The conserved cysteine and the conserved F or W are not part of the CDR3 here. Each record gives: V gene, J gene, CDR3 length, CDR3 protein.

v_gene: TRBV28
j_gene: TRBJ2-7
len: 11
CDR3aa: ASSLVAEPEQY

v_gene: TRBV6-5
j_gene: TRBJ1-2
len: 13
CDR3aa: ASSYLSQSNYGYT

v_gene: TRBV7-9
j_gene: TRBJ2-7
len: 13
CDR3aa: ASSSTGTGSYEQY

v_gene: TRBV5-4
j_gene: TRBJ1-1
len: 14
CDR3aa: ASSLAELRLVGEAF

v_gene: TRBV28
j_gene: TRBJ1-1
len: 14
CDR3aa: ASRGQGRGMNTEAF

v_gene: TRBV11-2
j_gene: TRBJ1-6
len: 13
CDR3aa: ASSYEAGANSPLH

v_gene: TRBV10-2
j_gene: TRBJ2-5
len: 11
CDR3aa: ASCNRDRVSQY

v_gene: TRBV20-1
j_gene: TRBJ2-2
len: 13
CDR3aa: SATAGTSGTGELF

v_gene: TRBV6-2/TRBV6-3
j_gene: TRBJ1-5
len: 12
CDR3aa: AISGDGSGQPQH

v_gene: TRBV10-3
j_gene: TRBJ2-2
len: 10
CDR3aa: AITGGTGELF

v_gene: TRBV10-3
j_gene: TRBJ2-2
len: 12
CDR3aa: AISRRPTTGELF

v_gene: TRBV20-1
j_gene: TRBJ2-3
len: 13
CDR3aa: SARGLADITDTQY

v_gene: TRBV10-3
j_gene: TRBJ2-2
len: 13
CDR3aa: AISVSGAPTGELF

v_gene: TRBV11-2
j_gene: TRBJ2-6
len: 9
CDR3aa: ASSLGGPEA

v_gene: TRBV7-9
j_gene: TRBJ1-5
len: 10
CDR3aa: ASSSSYQPQH

v_gene: TRBV5-8
j_gene: TRBJ1-5
len: 11
CDR3aa: ASSLVARQAQH

v_gene: TRBV7-9
j_gene: TRBJ2-7
len: 12
CDR3aa: ASSHSGTPYEQY

v_gene: TRBV10-3
j_gene: TRBJ2-5
len: 15
CDR3aa: AISESTIAGVVETQY

v_gene: TRBV7-2
j_gene: TRBJ2-2
len: 13
CDR3aa: ASSSLAGVGGELF

v_gene: TRBV29-1
j_gene: TRBJ2-7
len: 11
CDR3aa: SPEGGRFYEQY

v_gene: TRBV12-3/TRBV12-4
j_gene: TRBJ2-7
len: 13
CDR3aa: ASSLSGRASYEQY

v_gene: TRBV20-1
j_gene: TRBJ1-1
len: 11
CDR3aa: SARDGRDPEAF

v_gene: TRBV20-1
j_gene: TRBJ1-2
len: 13
CDR3aa: SAGGGTGGESGYT

v_gene: TRBV11-1
j_gene: TRBJ2-3
len: 14
CDR3aa: ASSVDKGAGTDTQY

v_gene: TRBV24-1
j_gene: TRBJ1-2
len: 12
CDR3aa: ATSDSTGPSGYT

v_gene: TRBV29-1
j_gene: TRBJ1-2
len: 10
CDR3aa: SVVVLLGGYT

v_gene: TRBV20-1
j_gene: TRBJ1-4
len: 12
CDR3aa: SAKPKLNGEKLF

v_gene: TRBV7-8
j_gene: TRBJ1-4
len: 9
CDR3aa: ASRDNEELF

v_gene: TRBV28
j_gene: TRBJ1-3
len: 15
CDR3aa: ASSFNWDREDGNTIY

v_gene: TRBV7-9
j_gene: TRBJ1-2
len: 12
CDR3aa: ASSRRGSHYGYT

v_gene: TRBV28
j_gene: TRBJ1-1
len: 10
CDR3aa: ASSLSVTEAF

v_gene: TRBV14
j_gene: TRBJ2-7
len: 13
CDR3aa: ASSQGLGDSYEQY

v_gene: TRBV6-4
j_gene: TRBJ1-1
len: 13
CDR3aa: ASSPPGGSNTEAF

v_gene: TRBV7-2
j_gene: TRBJ2-5
len: 13
CDR3aa: ASSLARGGQETQY

v_gene: TRBV7-2
j_gene: TRBJ2-2
len: 15
CDR3aa: ASSLVLLRANTGELF

v_gene: TRBV4-3
j_gene: TRBJ1-6
len: 14
CDR3aa: ASSYETGGRDSPLH

v_gene: TRBV6-2/TRBV6-3
j_gene: TRBJ1-2
len: 15
CDR3aa: ASSYSTGTGANYGYT

v_gene: TRBV24-1
j_gene: TRBJ1-2
len: 13
CDR3aa: ATSGENQNGYGYT

v_gene: TRBV20-1
j_gene: TRBJ2-5
len: 13
CDR3aa: SARDRVWDQETQY

v_gene: TRBV7-2
j_gene: TRBJ1-4
len: 15
CDR3aa: ASSQGPGQRGYEKLF

v_gene: TRBV29-1
j_gene: TRBJ1-2
len: 11
CDR3aa: SVYDRGGYGYT

v_gene: TRBV5-4
j_gene: TRBJ1-4
len: 13
CDR3aa: ASSQTRDGGEKLF

v_gene: TRBV15
j_gene: TRBJ2-5
len: 9
CDR3aa: ATSGGTTQY

v_gene: TRBV7-2
j_gene: TRBJ1-2
len: 12
CDR3aa: ASSPTQTSYGYT

v_gene: TRBV19
j_gene: TRBJ1-1
len: 12
CDR3aa: ASSVQGVVPEAF

v_gene: TRBV7-9
j_gene: TRBJ2-3
len: 12
CDR3aa: ASSHRLTTDTQY

v_gene: TRBV7-9
j_gene: TRBJ1-4
len: 14
CDR3aa: ASSPRTDTGGEKLF

v_gene: TRBV20-1
j_gene: TRBJ1-1
len: 14
CDR3aa: SARDPRRGQNTEAF

v_gene: TRBV7-9
j_gene: TRBJ1-4
len: 10
CDR3aa: ASSHREEKLF

v_gene: TRBV28
j_gene: TRBJ1-3
len: 14
CDR3aa: ASRNGQGISGNTIY

v_gene: TRBV19
j_gene: TRBJ1-1
len: 11
CDR3aa: ASSIEGDTEAF